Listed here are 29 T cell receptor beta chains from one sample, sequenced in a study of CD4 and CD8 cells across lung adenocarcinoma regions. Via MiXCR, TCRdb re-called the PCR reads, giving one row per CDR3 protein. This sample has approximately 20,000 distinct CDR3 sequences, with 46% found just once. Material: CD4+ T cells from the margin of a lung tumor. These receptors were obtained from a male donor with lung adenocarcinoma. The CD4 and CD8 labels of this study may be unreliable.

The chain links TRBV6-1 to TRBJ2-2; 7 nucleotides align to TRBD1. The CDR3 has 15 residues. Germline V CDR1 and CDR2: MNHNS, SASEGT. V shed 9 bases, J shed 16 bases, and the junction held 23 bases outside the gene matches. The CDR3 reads CARSLQSVSTGAQFF. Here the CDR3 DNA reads TGTGCCAGGAGCCTCCAGTCCGTGAGCACAGGGGCGCAGTTTTTT.

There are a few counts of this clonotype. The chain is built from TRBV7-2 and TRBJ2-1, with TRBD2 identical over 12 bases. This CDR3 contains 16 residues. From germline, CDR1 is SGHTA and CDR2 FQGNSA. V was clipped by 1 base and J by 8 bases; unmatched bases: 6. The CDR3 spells CASSLGLAGVQDEQFF. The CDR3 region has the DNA TGTGCCAGCAGCTTAGGACTAGCGGGAGTCCAGGATGAGCAGTTCTTC.

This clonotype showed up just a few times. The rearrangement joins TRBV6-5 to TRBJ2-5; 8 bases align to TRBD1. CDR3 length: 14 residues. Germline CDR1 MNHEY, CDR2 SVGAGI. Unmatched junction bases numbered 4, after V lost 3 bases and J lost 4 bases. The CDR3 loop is CASSYQGAGETQYF. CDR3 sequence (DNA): TGTGCCAGCAGTTATCAGGGGGCGGGAGAGACCCAGTACTTC.

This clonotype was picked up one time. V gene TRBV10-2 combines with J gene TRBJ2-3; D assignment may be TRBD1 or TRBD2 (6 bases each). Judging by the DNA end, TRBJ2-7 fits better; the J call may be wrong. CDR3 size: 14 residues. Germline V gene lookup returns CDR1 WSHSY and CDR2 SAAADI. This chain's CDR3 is CASRALGGKDTQYF. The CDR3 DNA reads TGCGCCAGCAGGGCGCTGGGGGGCAAAGATACGCAGTACTTC.

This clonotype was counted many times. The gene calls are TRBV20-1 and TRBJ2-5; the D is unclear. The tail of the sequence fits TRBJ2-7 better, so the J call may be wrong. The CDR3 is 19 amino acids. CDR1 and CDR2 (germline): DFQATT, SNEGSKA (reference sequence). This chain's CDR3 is CSARILDFPRFTIIYEQYF. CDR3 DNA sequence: TGCAGTGCTAGAATTTTGGATTTCCCCCGCTTTACCATAATTTACGAGCAGTACTTC.

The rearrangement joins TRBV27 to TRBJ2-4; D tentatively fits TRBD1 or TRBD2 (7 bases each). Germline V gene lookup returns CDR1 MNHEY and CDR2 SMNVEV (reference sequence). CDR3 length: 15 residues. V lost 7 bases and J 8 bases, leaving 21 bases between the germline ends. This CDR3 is CASIGRGLAQDIQYF. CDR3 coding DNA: TGTGCCAGCATAGGGAGGGGGCTTGCCCAAGACATTCAGTACTTC.

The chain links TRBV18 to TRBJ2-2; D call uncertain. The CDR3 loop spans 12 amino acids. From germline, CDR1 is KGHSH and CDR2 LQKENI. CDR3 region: CAEGPNTGELFF. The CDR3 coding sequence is TGTGCGGAAGGTCCGAACACCGGGGAGCTGTTTTTT.

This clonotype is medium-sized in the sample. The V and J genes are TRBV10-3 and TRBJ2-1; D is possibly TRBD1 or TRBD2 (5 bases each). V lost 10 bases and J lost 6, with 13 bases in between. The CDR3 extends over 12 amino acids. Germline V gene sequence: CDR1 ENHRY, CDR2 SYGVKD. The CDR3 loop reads CATWDGFNEQFF. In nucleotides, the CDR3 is TGTGCCACCTGGGACGGCTTCAATGAGCAGTTCTTC.

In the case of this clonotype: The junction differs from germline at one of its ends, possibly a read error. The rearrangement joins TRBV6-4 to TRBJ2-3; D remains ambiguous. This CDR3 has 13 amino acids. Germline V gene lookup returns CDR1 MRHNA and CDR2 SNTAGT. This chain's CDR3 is CASGRWTTDTQYF. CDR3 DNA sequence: TGTGCCAGCGGTCGCTGGACCACAGATACGCAGTATTTC.

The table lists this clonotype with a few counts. DNA of the CDR3: TGTGCCAGCAGGACGGGGTTTCAAGCCAAAGATACGCAGTACTTC. Its translation is CASRTGFQAKDTQYF. The chain employs TRBV27 and TRBJ2-3; D may be TRBD2 (5 bases). TRBJ2-7 matches the DNA end more closely, so the J call is doubtful. This CDR3 comprises 15 residues. CDR1 is MNHEY and CDR2 is SMNVEV in the germline V gene (reference sequence).

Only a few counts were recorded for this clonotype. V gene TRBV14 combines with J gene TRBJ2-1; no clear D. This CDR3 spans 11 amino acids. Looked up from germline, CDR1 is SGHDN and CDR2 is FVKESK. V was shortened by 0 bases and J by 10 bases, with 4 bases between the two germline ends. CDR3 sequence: CASSQDSEQFF. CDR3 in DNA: TGTGCCAGCAGCCAAGACTCCGAGCAGTTCTTC.

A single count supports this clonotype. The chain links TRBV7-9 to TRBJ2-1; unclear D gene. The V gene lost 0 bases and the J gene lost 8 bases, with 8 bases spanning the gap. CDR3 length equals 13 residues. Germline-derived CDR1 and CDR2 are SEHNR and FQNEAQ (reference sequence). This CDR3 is CASSLALDDEQFF. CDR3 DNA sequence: TGTGCCAGCAGCTTAGCCCTGGACGATGAGCAGTTCTTC.

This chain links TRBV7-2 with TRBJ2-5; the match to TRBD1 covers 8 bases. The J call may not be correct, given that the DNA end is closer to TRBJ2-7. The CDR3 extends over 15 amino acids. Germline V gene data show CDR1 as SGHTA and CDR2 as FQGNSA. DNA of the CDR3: TGTGCCAGCAGCTCCCGGACAGGGCCTACCTACGAGCAGTACTTC. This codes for CASSSRTGPTYEQYF.

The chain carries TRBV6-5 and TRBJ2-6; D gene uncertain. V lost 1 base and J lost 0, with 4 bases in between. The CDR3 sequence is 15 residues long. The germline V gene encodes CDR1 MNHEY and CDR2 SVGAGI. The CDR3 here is CASSYYGSGANVLTF. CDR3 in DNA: TGTGCCAGCAGTTACTACGGCTCTGGGGCCAACGTCCTGACTTTC.

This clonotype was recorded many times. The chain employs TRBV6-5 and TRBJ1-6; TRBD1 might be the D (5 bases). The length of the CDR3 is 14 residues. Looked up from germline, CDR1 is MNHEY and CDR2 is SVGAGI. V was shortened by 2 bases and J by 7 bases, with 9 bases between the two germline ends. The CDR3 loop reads CASSYGGDNSPLHF. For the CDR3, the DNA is TGTGCCAGCAGTTACGGGGGGGACAATTCACCCCTCCACTTT.

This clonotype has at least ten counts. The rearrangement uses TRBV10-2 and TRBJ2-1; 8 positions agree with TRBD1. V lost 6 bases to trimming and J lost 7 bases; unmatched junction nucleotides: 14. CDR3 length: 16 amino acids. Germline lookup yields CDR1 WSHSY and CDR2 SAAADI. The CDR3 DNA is TGCGCCAGCAGGGATGCCGGGACAGGTGCATGGAATGAGCAGTTCTTC. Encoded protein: CASRDAGTGAWNEQFF.

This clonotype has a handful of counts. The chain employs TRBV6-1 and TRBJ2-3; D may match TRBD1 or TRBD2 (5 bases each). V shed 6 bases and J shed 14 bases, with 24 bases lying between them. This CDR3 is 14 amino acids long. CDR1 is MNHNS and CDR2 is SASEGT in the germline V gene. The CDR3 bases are TGTGCCAGCAGGAAGAACCGGGACGTACAGAGAGGGTATTTT. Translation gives CASRKNRDVQRGYF.

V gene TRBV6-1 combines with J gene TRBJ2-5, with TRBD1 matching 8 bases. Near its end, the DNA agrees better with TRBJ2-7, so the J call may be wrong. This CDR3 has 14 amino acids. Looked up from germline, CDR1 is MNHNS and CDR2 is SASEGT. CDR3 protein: CASSETDRVYEQYF. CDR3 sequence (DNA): TGTGCCAGCAGTGAAACGGACAGGGTTTACGAGCAGTACTTC.

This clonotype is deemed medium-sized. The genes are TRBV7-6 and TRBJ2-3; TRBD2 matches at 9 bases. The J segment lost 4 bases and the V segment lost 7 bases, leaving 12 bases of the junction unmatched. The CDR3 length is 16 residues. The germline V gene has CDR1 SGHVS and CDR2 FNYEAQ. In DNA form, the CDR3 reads TGTGCCAGCACCTCCGCGGGGCGGGAGGGCCCAGATACGCAGTATTTT. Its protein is CASTSAGREGPDTQYF.

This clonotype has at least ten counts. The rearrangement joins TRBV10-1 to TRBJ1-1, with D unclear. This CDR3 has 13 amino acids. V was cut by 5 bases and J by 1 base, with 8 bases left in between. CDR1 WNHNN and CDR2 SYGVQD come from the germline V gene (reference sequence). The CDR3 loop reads CASSLGRNTEAFF. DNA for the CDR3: TGCGCCAGCAGTCTAGGACGGAACACTGAAGCTTTCTTT.

CDR3 region: CASSLSIGSGETQYF. The CDR3 DNA follows: TGTGCCAGCAGTTTATCGATTGGTAGCGGAGAGACCCAGTACTTC. The rearrangement links TRBV27 to TRBJ2-5; TRBD2 is a possible D gene (6 bases). The CDR3 extends over 15 amino acids. CDR1 is MNHEY and CDR2 is SMNVEV in the germline V gene (reference sequence). V was pared by 0 bases and J by 4 bases, with 12 bases between.

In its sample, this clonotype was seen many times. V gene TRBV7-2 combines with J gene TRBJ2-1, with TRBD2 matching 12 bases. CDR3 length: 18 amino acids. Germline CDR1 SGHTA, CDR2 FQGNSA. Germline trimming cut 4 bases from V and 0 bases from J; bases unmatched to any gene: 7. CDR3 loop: CASSSRLAGVRSYNEQFF. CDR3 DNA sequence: TGTGCCAGCAGCTCCAGACTAGCGGGAGTCCGCTCCTACAATGAGCAGTTCTTC.

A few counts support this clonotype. The CDR3 here is CASSPFGASEAFF. In DNA, the CDR3 is TGCGCCAGCAGTCCCTTTGGAGCATCTGAAGCTTTCTTT. The genes are TRBV10-1 and TRBJ1-1; no firm D call. With 5 bases removed from V and 6 bases from J, the gap between germline ends came to 13 bases. In germline, CDR1 is WNHNN, CDR2 SYGVQD (reference sequence). The CDR3 runs 13 residues.

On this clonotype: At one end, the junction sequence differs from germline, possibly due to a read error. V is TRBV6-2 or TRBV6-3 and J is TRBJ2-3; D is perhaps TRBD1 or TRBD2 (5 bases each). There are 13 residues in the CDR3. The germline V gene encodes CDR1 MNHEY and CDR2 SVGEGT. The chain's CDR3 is CARSDGTSDTQFF. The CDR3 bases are TGTGCCCGCAGTGATGGGACCAGCGATACGCAGTTTTTT.

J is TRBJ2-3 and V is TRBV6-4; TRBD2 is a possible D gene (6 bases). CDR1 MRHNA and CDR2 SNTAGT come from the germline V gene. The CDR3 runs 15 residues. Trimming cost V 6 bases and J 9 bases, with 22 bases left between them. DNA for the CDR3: TGTGCCAGCAGCGAGGGGCTCGGGAGTGAAAACACGCAGTATTTT. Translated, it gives CASSEGLGSENTQYF.

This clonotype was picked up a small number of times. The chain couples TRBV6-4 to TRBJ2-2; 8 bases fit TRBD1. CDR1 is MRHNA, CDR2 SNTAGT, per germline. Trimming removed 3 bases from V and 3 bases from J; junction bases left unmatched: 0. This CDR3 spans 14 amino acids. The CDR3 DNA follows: TGTGCCAGCAGTGAGGACAGGGACACCGGGGAGCTGTTTTTT. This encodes CASSEDRDTGELFF.

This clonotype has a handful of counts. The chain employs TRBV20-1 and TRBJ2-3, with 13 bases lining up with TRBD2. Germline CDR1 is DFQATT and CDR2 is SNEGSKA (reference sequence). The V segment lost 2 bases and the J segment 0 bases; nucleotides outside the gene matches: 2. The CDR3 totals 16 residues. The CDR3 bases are TGCAGTGCTAGAAAGGGACTAGCGGGAAGCACAGATACGCAGTATTTT. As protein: CSARKGLAGSTDTQYF.

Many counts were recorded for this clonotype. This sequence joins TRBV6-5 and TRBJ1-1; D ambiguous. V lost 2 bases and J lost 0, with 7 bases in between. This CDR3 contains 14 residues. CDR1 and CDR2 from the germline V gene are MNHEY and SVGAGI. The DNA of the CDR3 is TGTGCCAGCAGTTACGAGGGTATGAACACTGAAGCTTTCTTT. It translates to CASSYEGMNTEAFF.

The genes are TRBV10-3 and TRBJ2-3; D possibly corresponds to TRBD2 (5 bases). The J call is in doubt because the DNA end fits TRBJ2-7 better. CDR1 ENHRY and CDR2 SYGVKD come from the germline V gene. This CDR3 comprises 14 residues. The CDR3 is CAVTGLRAKNTQYF. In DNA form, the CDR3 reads TGTGCCGTCACGGGATTGAGAGCCAAAAATACGCAGTACTTC.